This T cell receptor (beta chain) was obtained from a study of T cell responses to AZD1222 COVID-19 vaccine. Regarding this clone: What it binds is unknown.

Study-level points and caveats: Spike-specific TCR breadth rose after two AZD1222 doses, and depth rose as well. Donor demographics were predominantly white British with a female majority; clonal diversity may be underestimated.

Assay used: immunoSEQ multiplex PCR; TCRdb lists only in-frame clones, some missing. The sample yields approximately 130,000 clones, about 93% seen once. The TCR comes from an adult in good health. Sequenced here: peripheral blood, sampled on day 0 of AZD1222 vaccination.

The CDR3 DNA follows: TGTGCCAGCAGTGGGAACATACGTACCGGGGAGCTGTTTTTT. It specifies CASSGNIRTGELFF. This chain connects TRBV2 to TRBJ2-2, with D uncertain. This CDR3 comprises 14 residues. The germline V and J ends were trimmed by 4 bases and 5 bases, with 11 bases remaining between them. CDR1 is SNHLY and CDR2 is FYNNEI in the germline V gene.